Presented here are 19 T cell receptor beta chains from one specimen sequenced in a study of technical replicates of blood from several donors. Data came from immunoSEQ multiplex PCR; TCRdb stores just in-frame clones and leaves some out. Of about 67,000 clones listed, 98% are singletons. Sequencing input: T cells isolated from PBMCs. The receptor source for this set is a human donor in good health.

The chain has TRBV14 and TRBJ2-7; TRBD1 matches 9 bases. With V trimmed by 3 bases and J by 3 bases, 6 bases remained unmatched. Germline V gene data show CDR1 as SGHDN and CDR2 as FVKESK. There are 15 residues in the CDR3. CDR3 region: CASSHYRGPGYEQYF. CDR3 sequence (DNA): TGTGCCAGCAGCCATTACAGGGGGCCGGGCTACGAGCAGTACTTC. The complete variable domain, with remaining parts taken from reference TRBV14 and TRBJ2-7, reads EAGVTQFPSHSVIEKGQTVTLRCDPISGHDNLYWYRRVMGKEIKFLLHFVKESKQDESGMPNNRFLAERTGGTYSTLKVQPAELEDSGVYFCASSHYRGPGYEQYFGPGTRLTVT.

The genes are TRBV5-6 and TRBJ2-3; no firm D call. Per germline, CDR1 SGHDT and CDR2 YYEEEE. With 4 bases removed from V and 1 base from J, the gap between germline ends came to 16 bases. The CDR3 has 16 amino acids. The CDR3 DNA follows: TGTGCCAGCAGCCCCCAACGTGGGCCTGGCACAGATACGCAGTATTTT. Protein sequence: CASSPQRGPGTDTQYF.

The genes are TRBV10-1 and TRBJ2-2; tentatively, D is TRBD2 (6 bases). Germline V gene lookup returns CDR1 WNHNN and CDR2 SYGVQD (reference sequence). The CDR3 runs 14 residues. V gave up 7 bases and J gave up 5 bases, with 14 bases separating them. DNA of the CDR3: TGCGCCAGCACTGGGGGGAGTGGAACCGGGGAGCTGTTTTTT. Its protein is CASTGGSGTGELFF.

The V gene is TRBV10-3, the J gene TRBJ1-4, with TRBD1 matching over 8 bases. The V gene's germline CDR1 is ENHRY and CDR2 SYGVKD. This CDR3 has 15 residues. The V gene end was trimmed by 4 bases and the J gene end by 7 bases; junction bases not matched to a gene: 8. The CDR3, as DNA: TGTGCCATCAGTGCTGTACAGGGGGGAGGTGAAAAACTGTTTTTT. It yields the protein CAISAVQGGGEKLFF.

The chain uses TRBV6-5 and TRBJ2-7; 7 bases agree with TRBD1. Per germline, CDR1 MNHEY and CDR2 SVGAGI. There are 16 residues in the CDR3. V gave up 0 bases and J gave up 3 bases; unmatched junction bases: 8. In DNA form, the CDR3 reads TGTGCCAGCAGTTACTCGATTATAAGGGGGCACTACGAGCAGTACTTC. Protein product: CASSYSIIRGHYEQYF.

The CDR3 sequence is CSVETGVAEETQYF. The DNA of the CDR3 is TGCAGCGTTGAAACGGGGGTAGCGGAAGAGACCCAGTACTTC. The genes are TRBV29-1 and TRBJ2-5; D might be TRBD2 (6 bases). The CDR3 sequence is 14 residues long. Germline CDR1 SQVTM, CDR2 ANQGSEA. Deletions cut 2 bases from V and 3 bases from J, with 13 bases between.

J is TRBJ2-7 and V is TRBV28; D is uncertain. There are 14 residues in the CDR3. Trimming shortened V by 5 bases and J by 6 bases, and 17 bases separated the two germline ends. Germline lookup yields CDR1 MDHEN and CDR2 SYDVKM. The CDR3 DNA follows: TGTGCCAGCAGTCCCACTGGAGAGCCAGCCGAGCAGTACTTC. Its translation is CASSPTGEPAEQYF.

Worth noting for this clone: The junction departs from the called germline gene at one end, perhaps through a read error. The chain couples TRBV2 to TRBJ2-1; TRBD2 matches 9 bases. The CDR3 has 13 residues. CDR1 is SNHLY and CDR2 is FYNNEI in the germline V gene. CDR3: CASSERLAGPYVF. For the CDR3, the DNA is TGTGCCAGCAGTGAACGTCTAGCGGGACCCTACGTCTTC.

This chain connects TRBV28 to TRBJ1-1; D unclear. Germline V gene lookup returns CDR1 MDHEN and CDR2 SYDVKM. The CDR3 is 14 residues long. The ends were cut back, 3 bases at V and 5 bases at J, with 13 bases in the middle. The CDR3 DNA reads as TGTGCCAGCAGTTTCCCCCGGGGATTGACTGAAGCTTTCTTT. This encodes CASSFPRGLTEAFF.

This sequence joins TRBV5-1 and TRBJ1-4; possibly TRBD1 for D (5 bases). Germline loops: CDR1 SGHRS, CDR2 YFSETQ. This CDR3 comprises 16 residues. The V end was cut by 3 bases, the J end by 5 bases, with 17 bases between. For the CDR3, the DNA is TGCGCCAGCAGCTCCGTCGGGGGTCGCGGGAATGAAAAACTGTTTTTT. Translation gives CASSSVGGRGNEKLFF.

The gene calls are TRBV13 and TRBJ1-2, with 8 bases that match TRBD1. The CDR3 is 17 residues long. Germline V gives CDR1 PRHDT, CDR2 FYEKMQ (reference sequence). With V trimmed by 5 bases and J by 5 bases, 16 bases remained unmatched. DNA of the CDR3: TGTGCCAGCAGCCTCCTGGGGCAGGGGGCGCCCCGGTATGGCTACACCTTC. It yields the protein CASSLLGQGAPRYGYTF.

The rearrangement uses TRBV28 and TRBJ1-1; 8 positions match TRBD1. CDR3 size: 15 residues. Trimming cost V 4 bases and J 4 bases; bases outside gene matches: 8. CDR1 and CDR2 from the germline V gene are MDHEN and SYDVKM. DNA for the CDR3: TGTGCCAGCAGTTCCGAGGACAGGGTGGGCACTGAAGCTTTCTTT. Translation gives CASSSEDRVGTEAFF.

The chain couples TRBV4-1 to TRBJ2-7; the D gene is possibly TRBD2 (6 bases). The germline V gene encodes CDR1 MGHRA and CDR2 YSYEKL. Trimming pared 3 bases from V and 0 bases from J, leaving 12 bases between. The CDR3 spans 15 residues. CDR3 sequence: CASSHGVGGSYEQYF. The DNA of the CDR3 is TGCGCCAGCAGCCATGGGGTCGGGGGCTCCTACGAGCAGTACTTC.

This chain joins TRBV9 and TRBJ2-1, with TRBD2 identical over 9 bases. The V gene end was trimmed by 6 bases and the J gene end by 3 bases; junction bases not matched to a gene: 4. The CDR3 has 14 residues. From germline, CDR1 is SGDLS and CDR2 YYNGEE. The CDR3 here is CASTERGDYNEQFF. The CDR3 bases are TGTGCCAGCACCGAGCGGGGGGACTACAATGAGCAGTTCTTC.

The chain couples TRBV4-1 to TRBJ2-3, with D uncertain. There are 15 residues in the CDR3. Trimming pared 2 bases from V and 4 bases from J, leaving 13 bases between. Germline V gene data show CDR1 as MGHRA and CDR2 as YSYEKL. This CDR3 is CASSQRDTPADTQYF. The CDR3 bases are TGCGCCAGCAGCCAAAGAGACACTCCTGCAGATACGCAGTATTTT.

The rearrangement joins TRBV2 to TRBJ1-2; D might be TRBD1 (5 bases). The CDR3 is made up of 14 amino acids. Germline-derived CDR1 and CDR2 are SNHLY and FYNNEI. V lost 5 bases and J 8 bases, leaving 18 bases between the germline ends. In DNA, the CDR3 is TGTGCCAGCAGTCCCCCCCCGACAGATCACGGCTACACCTTC. Translating it yields CASSPPPTDHGYTF.

The V call is TRBV7-6, the J call TRBJ2-3; perhaps TRBD2 as D (6 bases). The CDR3 length is 16 residues. Per germline, CDR1 SGHVS and CDR2 FNYEAQ. Trimming shortened V by 5 bases and J by 0 bases, and 15 bases separated the two germline ends. This chain's CDR3 is CASSVLTGASTDTQYF. The CDR3 nucleotides read TGTGCCAGCAGCGTCTTGACGGGAGCCAGCACAGATACGCAGTATTTT.

The rearrangement uses TRBV6-5 and TRBJ2-4; 11 bases map to TRBD2. Germline V gene sequence: CDR1 MNHEY, CDR2 SVGAGI. This CDR3 is 16 amino acids long. V was pared by 4 bases and J by 1 base, with 3 bases of the junction left unmatched. The CDR3 DNA sequence: TGTGCCAGCAGTTTGGGACTAGCGGTCGCCAAAAACATTCAGTACTTC. Translation: CASSLGLAVAKNIQYF.

The chain recombines TRBV29-1 with TRBJ2-7; TRBD1 matches 8 bases. This CDR3 comprises 15 residues. Trimming at V came to 3 bases and at J to 3 bases, leaving 10 bases not matched to a gene. Looked up from germline, CDR1 is SQVTM and CDR2 is ANQGSEA. In DNA, the CDR3 is TGCAGCGTTGACCTCGGGACAGGATCTCTCTACGAGCAGTACTTC. This sequence encodes CSVDLGTGSLYEQYF.